These 7 T cell receptor beta chains were all obtained from the same sample, sequenced in a study of identical twins' blood T cells. In TCRdb, the 5' RACE reads were re-called with MiXCR into one record per CDR3 protein. Seen here are a few hundred thousand distinct CDR3 sequences, over 25% observed once, and the top ten hold 6.1%. Sequenced input: PBMCs. The receptors were sampled from a woman aged 18 to 50 in good health.

This clonotype has a count of ten or more. V usage is TRBV9 and J usage is TRBJ1-3; 7 positions match TRBD1. Germline CDR1 and CDR2: SGDLS and YYNGEE. Germline trimming cut 4 bases from V and 4 bases from J; bases unmatched to any gene: 5. CDR3 length: 14 residues. Here the CDR3 reads CASSKGTAGNTIYF. The DNA for the CDR3 is TGTGCCAGCAGCAAAGGGACAGCCGGAAACACCATATATTTT.

The chain links TRBV6-1 to TRBJ1-2, with a possible D match to TRBD1 (5 bases). The V and J ends lost 11 bases and 5 bases respectively, with 18 bases between them. Germline CDR1 and CDR2: MNHNS and SASEGT. CDR3 length: 13 amino acids. CDR3 nucleotides: TGTGCCTCCCAATGGGACGGCGTATATGGCTACACCTTC. This gives the protein CASQWDGVYGYTF.

This clonotype showed up many times. The chain joins TRBV19 to TRBJ1-2; the D is unclear. V was shortened by 5 bases and J by 0 bases, with 10 bases between the two germline ends. Germline V gives CDR1 LNHDA, CDR2 SQIVND (reference sequence). This CDR3 is built from 14 residues. The CDR3: CASSLAEANYGYTF. The CDR3 nucleotides are TGTGCCAGTAGTCTGGCAGAAGCTAACTATGGCTACACCTTC.

This clonotype was found a few times. The chain uses TRBV5-1 and TRBJ1-1, with 7 nucleotides matching TRBD1. This CDR3 has 14 amino acids. J was trimmed by 4 bases and V by 0 bases; bases with no gene match: 3. Germline V gives CDR1 SGHRS, CDR2 YFSETQ. This CDR3 is CASSLGGQATEAFF. DNA for the CDR3: TGCGCCAGCAGCTTGGGAGGACAGGCCACTGAAGCTTTCTTT.

V usage is TRBV29-1 and J usage is TRBJ2-2; D is uncertain. The CDR3 contains 13 residues. Trimming took off 6 bases at V and 1 base at J, with 9 bases between the two ends. CDR1 is SQVTM and CDR2 is ANQGSEA in the germline V gene. The chain's CDR3 is CSVPTQNTGELFF. DNA for the CDR3: TGCAGCGTCCCGACGCAGAACACCGGGGAGCTGTTTTTT.

This chain links TRBV29-1 with TRBJ1-1, with 7 bases fitting TRBD1. Germline values: CDR1 SQVTM, CDR2 ANQGSEA. The V gene end was trimmed by 3 bases and the J gene end by 5 bases; junction bases not matched to a gene: 9. This CDR3 region has 14 residues. The CDR3 sequence is CSVEAGGFGTEAFF. CDR3 sequence (DNA): TGCAGCGTTGAGGCAGGGGGATTCGGTACTGAAGCTTTCTTT.

This clonotype has at least ten counts. This sequence joins TRBV2 and TRBJ1-1; D remains unclear. The germline V gene has CDR1 SNHLY and CDR2 FYNNEI. Trimming took off 5 bases at V and 8 bases at J, with 12 bases between the two ends. The CDR3 sequence is 12 residues long. The CDR3, as DNA: TGTGCCAGCAGTTTGGATCGGGGAGAAGCTTTCTTT. It specifies CASSLDRGEAFF.